These 15 T cell receptor beta chains share one sample of origin, sequenced in a study of blood T cell repertoires in COVID-19. Profiling relied on immunoSEQ multiplex PCR, and the TCRdb table lists in-frame clones only, not all of them. The sample comprises fewer than 300,000 clones, approximately 83% of which are singletons, and approximately 12% rests with the top ten. Sequencing was carried out using peripheral blood. These TCRs come from a human donor in a cohort sampled during active COVID-19.

The V call is TRBV7-2, the J call TRBJ1-4; possible D gene TRBD1, 5 bases. The V end was cut by 5 bases, the J end by 8 bases, with 18 bases between. The CDR3 covers 15 residues. The germline V gene encodes CDR1 SGHTA and CDR2 FQGNSA. The CDR3 loop is CASSPSGLLGEKLFF. In DNA form, the CDR3 reads TGTGCCAGCAGCCCGTCAGGGTTGTTAGGAGAAAAACTGTTTTTT. Full variable domain (rest looked up from reference TRBV7-2 and TRBJ1-4): GAGVSQSPSNKVTEKGKDVELRCDPISGHTALYWYRQSLGQGLEFLIYFQGNSAPDKSGLPSDRFSAERTGGSVSTLTIQRTQQEDSAVYLCASSPSGLLGEKLFFGSGTQLSVL.

The rearrangement uses TRBV19 and TRBJ2-1; no firm D call. The CDR3 contains 13 residues. CDR1 LNHDA and CDR2 SQIVND come from the germline V gene (reference sequence). Trimming removed 6 bases at V and 4 bases at J, with 10 bases between. CDR3 DNA: TGTGCCAGTAGATACAGTAGTTACAATGAGCAGTTCTTC. Amino acids: CASRYSSYNEQFF.

The chain combines TRBV29-1 with TRBJ1-1; a possible D gene is TRBD1 (5 bases). The length of the CDR3 is 11 residues. CDR1 is SQVTM and CDR2 is ANQGSEA in the germline V gene. Trimming pared 8 bases from V and 5 bases from J, leaving 12 bases between. The CDR3 is CSTGRLTEAFF. The DNA of the CDR3 is TGCAGCACAGGACGGCTTACTGAAGCTTTCTTT.

The chain combines TRBV27 with TRBJ1-4; tentative D call: TRBD1 (5 bases). With 5 bases removed from V and 5 bases from J, the gap between germline ends came to 18 bases. The CDR3 length is 16 residues. Germline V gene lookup returns CDR1 MNHEY and CDR2 SMNVEV (reference sequence). CDR3 DNA: TGTGCCAGCAGTATACTTCCGGGCCAGGGCAATGAAAAACTGTTTTTT. Encoded protein: CASSILPGQGNEKLFF.

The rearrangement joins TRBV19 to TRBJ2-2, with 8 bases matching TRBD1. The CDR3 is 15 residues long. J was trimmed by 6 bases and V by 1 base; bases with no gene match: 4. Germline V CDR1 and CDR2: LNHDA, SQIVND (reference sequence). The CDR3: CASSIGQGASGELFF. The CDR3 DNA is TGTGCCAGTAGTATAGGGCAGGGGGCGTCCGGGGAGCTGTTTTTT.

V usage is TRBV19 and J usage is TRBJ2-5, with 9 bases aligning to TRBD1. The CDR3 consists of 15 residues. Germline V gene sequence: CDR1 LNHDA, CDR2 SQIVND (reference sequence). With 3 bases clipped from V and 6 bases from J, the junction kept 8 bases outside the gene matches. The CDR3 is CASSIPSDRGKTQYF. DNA of the CDR3: TGTGCCAGTAGTATCCCGTCGGACAGGGGAAAGACCCAGTACTTC. Together with reference TRBV19 and TRBJ2-5, the CDR3 gives the full variable domain: DGGITQSPKYLFRKEGQNVTLSCEQNLNHDAMYWYRQDPGQGLRLIYYSQIVNDFQKGDIAEGYSVSREKKESFPLTVTSAQKNPTAFYLCASSIPSDRGKTQYFGPGTRLLVL.

The chain has TRBV19 and TRBJ2-2, with D tentatively TRBD2 (6 bases). The germline V and J ends were trimmed by 9 bases and 4 bases, with 9 bases remaining between them. There are 12 residues in the CDR3. CDR1 is LNHDA, CDR2 SQIVND, per germline (reference sequence). This chain's CDR3 is CASGGVTGELFF. The CDR3 DNA follows: TGTGCCAGCGGAGGGGTCACCGGGGAGCTGTTTTTT.

The chain joins TRBV24-1 to TRBJ2-1; 15 nucleotides match TRBD2. The CDR3 has 16 residues. Per germline, CDR1 KGHDR and CDR2 SFDVKD. The V gene end was trimmed by 4 bases and the J gene end by 12 bases; junction bases not matched to a gene: 9. The CDR3 DNA reads as TGTGCCACCAGTGAAAGGGGACTAGCGGGAGGCCGTGGGCAGTTCTTC. Its protein product is CATSERGLAGGRGQFF.

This rearrangement joins TRBV6-5 to TRBJ1-2; TRBD1 matches 8 bases. The CDR3 runs to 16 residues. Trimming cost V 0 bases and J 4 bases; bases outside gene matches: 7. CDR1 is MNHEY and CDR2 is SVGAGI in the germline V gene. As DNA, the CDR3 is TGTGCCAGCAGTTACTCCCGCCTCGGGACAGGCTATGGCTACACCTTC. It yields the protein CASSYSRLGTGYGYTF.

This sequence joins TRBV23-1 and TRBJ2-5; D is unclear. TRBV23-1 is an ORF, and what it does is uncertain. Trimming removed 6 bases at V and 5 bases at J, with 10 bases between. This CDR3 comprises 12 residues. The CDR3 DNA follows: TGCGCCAGCAGGAAGAGGCGGGAGACCCAGTACTTC. Amino acid sequence: CASRKRRETQYF.

This clone was found a few times. The rearrangement joins TRBV14 to TRBJ1-1; 7 bases are a match to TRBD1. The CDR3 totals 13 residues. The V gene end was trimmed by 0 bases and the J gene end by 8 bases; junction bases not matched to a gene: 3. Per germline, CDR1 SGHDN and CDR2 FVKESK. CDR3 DNA sequence: TGTGCCAGCAGCCAAGATCGGACAGGAGAAGCTTTCTTT. Translated: CASSQDRTGEAFF.

The genes are TRBV5-1 and TRBJ2-7; possible D gene TRBD2, 5 bases. The CDR3 spans 12 residues. V was clipped by 9 bases and J by 3 bases, with 13 bases between them. Germline lookup yields CDR1 SGHRS and CDR2 YFSETQ. CDR3 protein: CATFDGNYEQYF. The DNA of the CDR3 is TGCGCCACCTTCGACGGGAACTACGAGCAGTACTTC.

The chain joins TRBV6-2 or TRBV6-3 to TRBJ2-7; D is undetermined. The CDR3 extends over 13 amino acids. V lost 4 bases to trimming and J lost 1 base, with 8 bases between them. CDR1 is MNHEY and CDR2 is SVGEGT in the germline V gene. In nucleotides, the CDR3 is TGTGCCAGCAGTTTTTATGTTTCCTACGAGCAGTACTTC. Its translation: CASSFYVSYEQYF.

There are a few counts of this clone. The gene calls are TRBV18 and TRBJ1-1, with TRBD1 matching 9 bases. Trimming took 5 bases from V and 1 from J; bases not matched to a gene: 2. Germline V gene data show CDR1 as KGHSH and CDR2 as LQKENI. CDR3 size: 14 residues. This chain's CDR3 is CASSGTGSNTEAFF. The DNA of the CDR3 is TGTGCCAGCTCAGGGACAGGGTCGAACACTGAAGCTTTCTTT.

This chain links TRBV28 with TRBJ2-1, with 7 nucleotides matching TRBD2. With V trimmed by 2 bases and J by 14 bases, 6 bases remained unmatched. The germline gives CDR1 MDHEN, CDR2 SYDVKM. This CDR3 is 12 amino acids long. CDR3 in amino acids: CASSLVRGREFF. CDR3 sequence (DNA): TGTGCCAGCAGTTTAGTCAGAGGGAGGGAGTTCTTC. The full variable domain, rest sourced from reference TRBV28 and TRBJ2-1, is DVKVTQSSRYLVKRTGEKVFLECVQDMDHENMFWYRQDPGLGLRLIYFSYDVKMKEKGDIPEGYSVSREKKERFSLILESASTNQTSMYLCASSLVRGREFFGPGTRLTVL.